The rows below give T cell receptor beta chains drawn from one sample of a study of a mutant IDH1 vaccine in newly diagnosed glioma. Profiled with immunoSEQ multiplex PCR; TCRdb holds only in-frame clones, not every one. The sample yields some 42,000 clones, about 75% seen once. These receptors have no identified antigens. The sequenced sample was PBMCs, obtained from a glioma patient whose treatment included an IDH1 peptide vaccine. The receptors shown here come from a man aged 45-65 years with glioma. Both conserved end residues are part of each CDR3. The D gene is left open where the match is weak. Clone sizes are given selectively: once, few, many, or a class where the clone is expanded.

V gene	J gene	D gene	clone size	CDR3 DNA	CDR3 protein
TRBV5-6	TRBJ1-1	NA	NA	TGTGCCAGCCAACTTATGAACACTGAAGCTTTCTTT	CASQLMNTEAFF
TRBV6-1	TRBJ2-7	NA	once	TGTGCCAGCAGTGAAGTTCCAGGGGTCTACGAGCAGTACTTC	CASSEVPGVYEQYF
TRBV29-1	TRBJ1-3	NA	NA	TGCAGCGTTGAAAAGGACACTGGAAACACCATATATTTT	CSVEKDTGNTIYF
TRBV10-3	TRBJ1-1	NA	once	TGTGCCATGAGGAGGGGTGCCGGCACTGAAGCTTTCTTT	CAMRRGAGTEAFF
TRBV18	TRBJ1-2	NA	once	TGTGCCAGCTCACCAAACACAGGGCTTCGGTATGGCTACACCTTC	CASSPNTGLRYGYTF
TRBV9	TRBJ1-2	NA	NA	TGTGCCAGCACTCCGAAAGCAAACTATGGCTACACCTTC	CASTPKANYGYTF
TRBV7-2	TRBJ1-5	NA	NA	TGTGCCAGCAGCTCCCCCGACATTTATCAGCCCCAGCATTTT	CASSSPDIYQPQHF
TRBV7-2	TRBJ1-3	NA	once	TGTGCCAGCAGCCCTGACGGATACTCTGGAAACACCATATATTTT	CASSPDGYSGNTIYF
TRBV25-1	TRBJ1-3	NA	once	TGTGCCAGCAGTGAAGTCGGTGCTGGAAACACCATATATTTT	CASSEVGAGNTIYF
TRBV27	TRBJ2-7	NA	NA	TGTGCCAGCAGTTTGGCACCTTGGTACGAGCAGTACTTC	CASSLAPWYEQYF
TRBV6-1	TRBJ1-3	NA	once	TGTGCCAGCATGAGAGCCTTCAGTCCTGGAAACACCATATATTTT	CASMRAFSPGNTIYF
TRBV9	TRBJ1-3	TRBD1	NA	TGTGCCAGCAACAGGGGAAGTTCTGGAAACACCATATATTTT	CASNRGSSGNTIYF
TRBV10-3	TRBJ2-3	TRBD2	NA	TGTGCCATCAGCGCACCTAGCGGGGGGCGCACAGATACGCAGTATTTT	CAISAPSGGRTDTQYF
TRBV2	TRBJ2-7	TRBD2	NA	TGTGCCAGCACCCAGACCCGGGGGGGGCGCGAGCAGTACTTC	CASTQTRGGREQYF
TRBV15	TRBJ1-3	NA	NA	TGTGCCACCAGCGCTGGACAGACATTCTCTGGAAACACCATATATTTT	CATSAGQTFSGNTIYF
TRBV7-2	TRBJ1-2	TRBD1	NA	TGTGCCAGCAGCCGTCAGGGGGCCGATGGCTACACCTTC	CASSRQGADGYTF
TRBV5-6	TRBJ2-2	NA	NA	TGTGCCAGCAGCTTGGTATGGGGGTCTGATGCCGGGGAGCTGTTTTTT	CASSLVWGSDAGELFF
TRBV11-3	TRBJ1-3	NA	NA	TGTGCCAGCAGCTCGGGTAGCTCTGGAAACACCATATATTTT	CASSSGSSGNTIYF
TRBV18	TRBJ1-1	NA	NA	TGTGCCAGCTCCCTCGTCGGTGTCTCCCCAGCTTTCTTT	CASSLVGVSPAFF
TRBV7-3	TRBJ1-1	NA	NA	TGTGCCAGCAGCCCTCGGGGGGGTAGGAACACTGAAGCTTTCTTT	CASSPRGGRNTEAFF
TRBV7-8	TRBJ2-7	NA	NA	TGTGCCAGCAGCTCGAAGCTACCCGGGGCGACCCAGAGCTTC	CASSSKLPGATQSF
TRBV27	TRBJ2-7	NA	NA	TGTGCCAGCAATTCCGGGGCGGGGACCTACGAGCAGTACTTC	CASNSGAGTYEQYF
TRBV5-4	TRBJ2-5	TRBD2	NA	TGTGCCAGCAGCTCGGGACTAGAGTTCCAAGAGACCCAGTACTTC	CASSSGLEFQETQYF
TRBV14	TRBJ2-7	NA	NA	TGTGCCAGCAGCCCCAAACAGTCCCCTTCCATCTACGAGCAGTACTTC	CASSPKQSPSIYEQYF
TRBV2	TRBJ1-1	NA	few	TGTGCCAGCAGTCCCGGGTCCGGCTCGGGGACTGAAGCTTTCTTT	CASSPGSGSGTEAFF
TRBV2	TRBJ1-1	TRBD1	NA	TGTGCCAGCAGCAAGGACAGGGGAGGTAGTGAAGCTTTCTTT	CASSKDRGGSEAFF
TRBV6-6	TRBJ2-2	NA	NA	TGTGCCAGCAGGGGAGGAGAGAACACCGGGGAGCTGTTTTTT	CASRGGENTGELFF
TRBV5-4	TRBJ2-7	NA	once	TGTGCCAGCAGCTTAAAACAGGGAAGATACGAGCAGTACTTC	CASSLKQGRYEQYF
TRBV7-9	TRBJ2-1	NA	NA	TGTGCCAGCAGCTTAGTAGGTGGGAAGGACAATGAGCAGTTCTTC	CASSLVGGKDNEQFF
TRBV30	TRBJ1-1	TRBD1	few	TGTGCCTGGAGAGGGGACAGGGGGCGGAACACTGAAGCTTTCTTT	CAWRGDRGRNTEAFF
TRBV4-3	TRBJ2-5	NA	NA	TGCGCCAGCAGCCATACAGCCGAGGGGGAGACCCAGTACTTC	CASSHTAEGETQYF
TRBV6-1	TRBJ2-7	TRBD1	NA	TGTGCCAGCGGGACAGGGGGCTACGAGCAGTACTTC	CASGTGGYEQYF
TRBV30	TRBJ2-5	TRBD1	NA	TGTGCCTGGAGTGTGGGGGGCAGGGGGCGAGAGACCCAGTACTTC	CAWSVGGRGRETQYF
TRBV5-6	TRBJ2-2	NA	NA	TGTGCCAGCAGCTATGACGGACAGAACACCGGGGAGCTGTTTTTT	CASSYDGQNTGELFF
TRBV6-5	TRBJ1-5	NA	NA	TGTGCCAGCAGCCCAGGTCTGAATCAGCCCCAGCATTTT	CASSPGLNQPQHF
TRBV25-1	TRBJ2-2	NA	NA	TGTGCCAGCTCCCGGGCCGGGGACACCGGGGAGCTGTTTTTT	CASSRAGDTGELFF